The T cell receptor (beta chain) described here comes from a study of blood T cells in healthy people across ages. Study-wide results and caveats: When set beside aged donors, long-lived donors presented more naive CD4+ cells and higher diversity. Not knowing donor CMV status may have confounded expanded clonotype changes.

Isolation recovered at least 6 million PBMCs from every sample. There were at least 5.5 micrograms of total RNA extracted from every sample. Trimming took 4 bases from V and 7 from J, leaving 10 bases between them. Germline CDR1 reads SQVTM; CDR2 reads ANQGSEA. CDR3 size: 11 residues. A second roughly 6 to 12 cycle PCR used barcoded and J-beta primers. TCRdb reprocessed the 5' RACE reads with MiXCR, giving one entry per CDR3 protein. The sample includes about 680,000 distinct CDR3 sequences, about 52% of them seen just once. A word on this clonotype: Its specificity is unknown.

The clonotype originates from a woman aged 55-69 years in good health. The rearrangement joins TRBV29-1 to TRBJ1-2; D uncertain. The sequencing input was blood. The CDR3 sequence: CSVVAVGGYTF. The CDR3, as DNA: TGCAGCGTTGTGGCGGTAGGTGGCTACACCTTC.